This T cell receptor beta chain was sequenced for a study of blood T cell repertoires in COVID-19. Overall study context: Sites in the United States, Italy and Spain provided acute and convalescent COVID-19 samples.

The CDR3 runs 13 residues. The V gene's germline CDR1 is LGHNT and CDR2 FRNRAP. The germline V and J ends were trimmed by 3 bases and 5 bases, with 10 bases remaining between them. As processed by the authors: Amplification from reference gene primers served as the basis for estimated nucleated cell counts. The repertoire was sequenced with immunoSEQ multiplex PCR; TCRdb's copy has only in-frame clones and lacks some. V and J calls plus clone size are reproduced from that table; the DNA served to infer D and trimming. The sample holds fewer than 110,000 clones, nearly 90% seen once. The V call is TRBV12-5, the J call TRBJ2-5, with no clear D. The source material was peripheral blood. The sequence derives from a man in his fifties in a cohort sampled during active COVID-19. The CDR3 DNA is TGTGCTAGTGGTTTAAACAGCATCGAGACCCAGTACTTC. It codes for CASGLNSIETQYF.